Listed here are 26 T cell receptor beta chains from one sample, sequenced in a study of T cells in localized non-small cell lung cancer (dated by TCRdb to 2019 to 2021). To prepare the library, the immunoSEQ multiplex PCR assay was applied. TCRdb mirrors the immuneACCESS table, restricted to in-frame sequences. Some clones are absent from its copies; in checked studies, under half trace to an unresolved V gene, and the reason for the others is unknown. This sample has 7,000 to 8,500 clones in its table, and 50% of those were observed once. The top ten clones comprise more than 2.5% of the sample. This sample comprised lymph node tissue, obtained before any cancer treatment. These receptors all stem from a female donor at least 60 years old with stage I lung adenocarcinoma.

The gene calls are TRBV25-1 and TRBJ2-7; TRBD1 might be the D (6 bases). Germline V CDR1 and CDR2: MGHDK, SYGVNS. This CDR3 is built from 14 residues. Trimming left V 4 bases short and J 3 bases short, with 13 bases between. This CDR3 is CASSGLRQVYEQYF. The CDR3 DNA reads TGTGCCAGCAGTGGCCTAAGACAGGTCTACGAGCAGTACTTC.

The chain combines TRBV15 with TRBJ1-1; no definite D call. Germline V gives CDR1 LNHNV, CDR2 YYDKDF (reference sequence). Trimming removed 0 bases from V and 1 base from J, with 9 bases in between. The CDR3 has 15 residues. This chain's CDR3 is CATSRELRPNTEAFF. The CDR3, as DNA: TGTGCCACCAGCAGAGAGCTCAGGCCGAACACTGAAGCTTTCTTT.

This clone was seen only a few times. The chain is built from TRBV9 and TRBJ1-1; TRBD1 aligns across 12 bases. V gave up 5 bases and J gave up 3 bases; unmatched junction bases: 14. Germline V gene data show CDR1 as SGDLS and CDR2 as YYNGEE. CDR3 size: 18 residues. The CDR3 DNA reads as TGTGCCAGCAGTGCTACCGGGACAGGGGGCGCCTTTGACACTGAAGCTTTCTTT. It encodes CASSATGTGGAFDTEAFF.

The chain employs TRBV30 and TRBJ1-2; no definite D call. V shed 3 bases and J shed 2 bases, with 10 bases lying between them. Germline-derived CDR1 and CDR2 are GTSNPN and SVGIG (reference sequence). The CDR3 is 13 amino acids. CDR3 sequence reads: CAWSEARNYGYTF. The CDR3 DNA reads TGTGCCTGGAGCGAGGCCCGGAACTATGGCTACACCTTC.

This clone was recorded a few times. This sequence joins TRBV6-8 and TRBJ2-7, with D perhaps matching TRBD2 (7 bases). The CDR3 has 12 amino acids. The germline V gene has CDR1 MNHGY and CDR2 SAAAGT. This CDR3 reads CTSRTGRDEQYF. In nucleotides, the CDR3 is TGTACCTCCCGAACAGGGAGGGACGAGCAGTACTTC.

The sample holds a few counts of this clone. The chain's CDR3 is CASRGRWSYEQYF. CDR3 nucleotide sequence: TGTGCCAGCAGGGGGCGGTGGTCCTACGAGCAGTACTTC. The chain recombines TRBV6-8 with TRBJ2-7, with D possibly matching TRBD1 (5 bases). CDR1 is MNHGY, CDR2 SAAAGT, per germline. Between the trimmed V and J ends, which lost 6 bases and 1 base, there was a span of 10 bases. This CDR3 has 13 amino acids.

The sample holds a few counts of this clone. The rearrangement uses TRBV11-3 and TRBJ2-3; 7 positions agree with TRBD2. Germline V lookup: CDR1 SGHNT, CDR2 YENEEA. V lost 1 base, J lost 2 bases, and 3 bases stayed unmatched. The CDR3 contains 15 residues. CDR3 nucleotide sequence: TGTGCCAGCAGCTTAGGACTAGCATACACAGATACGCAGTATTTT. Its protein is CASSLGLAYTDTQYF.

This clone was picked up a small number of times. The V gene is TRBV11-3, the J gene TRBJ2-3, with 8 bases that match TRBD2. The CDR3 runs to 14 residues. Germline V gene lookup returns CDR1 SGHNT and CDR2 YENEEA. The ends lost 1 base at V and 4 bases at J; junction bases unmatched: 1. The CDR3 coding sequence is TGTGCCAGCAGCTTAGTCGGGAGGGCAGATACGCAGTATTTT. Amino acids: CASSLVGRADTQYF.

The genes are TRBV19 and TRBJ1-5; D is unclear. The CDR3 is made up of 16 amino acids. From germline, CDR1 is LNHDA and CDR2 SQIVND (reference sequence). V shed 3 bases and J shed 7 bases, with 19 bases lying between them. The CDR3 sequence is CASSIPLGPLGQPQHF. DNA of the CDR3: TGTGCCAGTAGTATTCCCCTTGGGCCCCTAGGGCAGCCCCAGCATTTT.

The CDR3 region is CASSPPARVSPYEQYF. DNA for the CDR3: TGTGCCAGCTCACCACCGGCGCGCGTATCTCCCTACGAGCAGTACTTC. The chain combines TRBV18 with TRBJ2-7; no definite D call. This CDR3 has 16 amino acids. V was shortened by 0 bases and J by 2 bases, with 14 bases between the two germline ends. The germline V gene has CDR1 KGHSH and CDR2 LQKENI.

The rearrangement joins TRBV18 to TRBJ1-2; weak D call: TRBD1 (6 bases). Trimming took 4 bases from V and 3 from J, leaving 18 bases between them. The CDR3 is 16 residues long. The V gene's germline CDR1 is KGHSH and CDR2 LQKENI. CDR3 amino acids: CASSQTGIYFDYGYTF. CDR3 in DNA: TGTGCCAGCTCACAAACAGGGATTTACTTTGACTATGGCTACACCTTC. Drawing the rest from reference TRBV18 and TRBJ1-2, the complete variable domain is NAGVMQNPRHLVRRRGQEARLRCSPMKGHSHVYWYRQLPEEGLKFMVYLQKENIIDESGMPKERFSAEFPKEGPSILRIQQVVRGDSAAYFCASSQTGIYFDYGYTFGSGTRLTVV.

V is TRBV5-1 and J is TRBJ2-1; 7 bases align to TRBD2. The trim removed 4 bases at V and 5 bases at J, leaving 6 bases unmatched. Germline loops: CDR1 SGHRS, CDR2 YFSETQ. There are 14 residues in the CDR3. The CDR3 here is CASSPFAGDNEQFF. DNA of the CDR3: TGCGCCAGCAGCCCCTTCGCGGGGGACAATGAGCAGTTCTTC.

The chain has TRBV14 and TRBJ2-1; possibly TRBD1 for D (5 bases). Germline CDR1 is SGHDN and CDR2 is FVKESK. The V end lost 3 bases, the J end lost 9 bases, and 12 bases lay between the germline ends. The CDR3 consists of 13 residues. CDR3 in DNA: TGTGCCAGCAGCCACCTAACAGGCCTTGAGCAGTTCTTC. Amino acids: CASSHLTGLEQFF.

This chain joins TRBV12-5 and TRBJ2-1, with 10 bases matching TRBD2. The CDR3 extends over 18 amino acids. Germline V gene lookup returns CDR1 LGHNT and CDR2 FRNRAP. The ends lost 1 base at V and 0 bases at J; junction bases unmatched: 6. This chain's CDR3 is CASGLASGGVSSYNEQFF. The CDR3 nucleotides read TGTGCTAGTGGTTTGGCCAGCGGGGGGGTTAGCTCCTACAATGAGCAGTTCTTC.

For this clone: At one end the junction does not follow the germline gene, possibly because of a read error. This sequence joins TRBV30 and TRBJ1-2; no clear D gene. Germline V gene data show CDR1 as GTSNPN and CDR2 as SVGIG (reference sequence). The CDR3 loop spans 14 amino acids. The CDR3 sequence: CAWTRDTLNYGYTF. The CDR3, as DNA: TGTGCCTGGACTAGAGACACCCTAAACTATGGCTACACCTTT.

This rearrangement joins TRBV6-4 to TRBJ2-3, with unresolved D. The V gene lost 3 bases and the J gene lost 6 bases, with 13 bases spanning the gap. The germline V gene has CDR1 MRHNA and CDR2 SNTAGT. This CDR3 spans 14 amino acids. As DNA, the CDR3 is TGTGCCAGCAGTGAAGGGATACTGCGTGATACGCAGTATTTT. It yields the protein CASSEGILRDTQYF.

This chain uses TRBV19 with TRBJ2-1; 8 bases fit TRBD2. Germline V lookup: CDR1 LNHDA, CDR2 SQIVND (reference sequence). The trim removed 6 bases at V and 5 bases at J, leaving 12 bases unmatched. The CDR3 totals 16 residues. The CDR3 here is CASRKVASGPHNEQFF. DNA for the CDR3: TGTGCCAGTAGAAAGGTGGCTAGCGGGCCCCACAATGAGCAGTTCTTC.

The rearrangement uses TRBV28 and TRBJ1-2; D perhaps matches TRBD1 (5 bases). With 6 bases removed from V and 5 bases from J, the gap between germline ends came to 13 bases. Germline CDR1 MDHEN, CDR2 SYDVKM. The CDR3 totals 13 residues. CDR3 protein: CASRPGTEYGYTF. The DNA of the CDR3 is TGTGCCAGCAGACCCGGGACCGAGTATGGCTACACCTTC.

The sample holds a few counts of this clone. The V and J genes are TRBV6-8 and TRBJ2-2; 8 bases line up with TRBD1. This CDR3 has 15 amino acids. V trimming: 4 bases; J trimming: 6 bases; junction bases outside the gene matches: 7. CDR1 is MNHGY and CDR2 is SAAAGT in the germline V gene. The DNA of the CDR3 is TGTGCCAGCAGTTCAGGACAGGGAGGAGCCGGGGAGCTGTTTTTT. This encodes CASSSGQGGAGELFF.

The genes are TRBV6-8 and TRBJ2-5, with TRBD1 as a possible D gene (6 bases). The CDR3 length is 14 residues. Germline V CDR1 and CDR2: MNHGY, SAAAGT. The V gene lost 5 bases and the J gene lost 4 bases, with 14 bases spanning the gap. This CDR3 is CASSDGRGVETQYF. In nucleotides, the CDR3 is TGTGCCAGCAGTGACGGCAGGGGTGTAGAGACCCAGTACTTC.

Here the CDR3 reads CAWSVNLVGAITGELFF. The DNA of the CDR3 is TGTGCCTGGAGTGTCAATCTCGTTGGGGCGATCACCGGGGAGCTGTTTTTT. V is TRBV30 and J is TRBJ2-2; perhaps TRBD1 as D (5 bases). From germline, CDR1 is GTSNPN and CDR2 SVGIG (reference sequence). This CDR3 spans 17 amino acids. V dropped 0 bases and J dropped 4 bases, with 18 bases sitting between them.

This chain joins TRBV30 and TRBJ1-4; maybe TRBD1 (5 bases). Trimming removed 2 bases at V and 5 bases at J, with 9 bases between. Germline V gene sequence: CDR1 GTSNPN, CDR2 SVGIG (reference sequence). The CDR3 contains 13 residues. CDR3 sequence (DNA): TGTGCCTGGAGTAGGGGCGGGAATGAAAAACTGTTTTTT. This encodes CAWSRGGNEKLFF. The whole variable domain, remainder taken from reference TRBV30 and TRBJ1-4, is SQTIHQWPATLVQPVGSPLSLECTVEGTSNPNLYWYRQAAGRGLQLLFYSVGIGQISSEVPQNLSASRPQDRQFILSSKKLLLSDSGFYLCAWSRGGNEKLFFGSGTQLSVL.

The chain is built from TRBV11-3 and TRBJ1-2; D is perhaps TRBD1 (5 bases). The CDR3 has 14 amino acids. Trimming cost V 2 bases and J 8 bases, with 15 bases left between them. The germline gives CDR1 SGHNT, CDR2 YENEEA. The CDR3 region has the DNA TGTGCCAGCAGCTTACAGCTGTGGGGCGGGGGCTACACCTTC. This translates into CASSLQLWGGGYTF.

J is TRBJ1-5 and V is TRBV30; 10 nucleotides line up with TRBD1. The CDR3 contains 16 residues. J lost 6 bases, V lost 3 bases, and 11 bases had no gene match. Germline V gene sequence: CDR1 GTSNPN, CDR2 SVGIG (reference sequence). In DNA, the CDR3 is TGTGCCTGGAGCCCCAGGAGGGACAGGGGTCTTCAGCCCCAGCATTTT. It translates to CAWSPRRDRGLQPQHF.

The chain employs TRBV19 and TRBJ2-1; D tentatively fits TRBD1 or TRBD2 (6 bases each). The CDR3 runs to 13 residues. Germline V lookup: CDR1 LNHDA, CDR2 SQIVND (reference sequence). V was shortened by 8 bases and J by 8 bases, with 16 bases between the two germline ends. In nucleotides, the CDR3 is TGTGCCAGTCAGGGGCCTGGGGGGTATGAGCAGTTCTTC. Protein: CASQGPGGYEQFF.

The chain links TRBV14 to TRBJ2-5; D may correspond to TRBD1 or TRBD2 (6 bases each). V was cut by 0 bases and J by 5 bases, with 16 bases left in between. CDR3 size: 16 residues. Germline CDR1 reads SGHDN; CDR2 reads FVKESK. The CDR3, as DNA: TGTGCCAGCAGCCAAGAATTGGGGGGCCTTGGGGAGACCCAGTACTTC. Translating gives CASSQELGGLGETQYF.